The 17 T cell receptor beta chains listed next were all sequenced from one sample in a study of cytomegalovirus exposure and HLA in healthy donors. Researchers ran the PCR with 60 Vbeta and 13 Jbeta primers. Clones were sequenced by immunoSEQ multiplex PCR, and TCRdb holds only the in-frame ones, with some missing. This table holds about 140,000 clones, about four fifths found once. Sequencing was done on a sample of PBMCs. Receptors originate from a man aged 30-40 years in good health and CMV-seronegative.

The chain joins TRBV13 to TRBJ2-1; D uncertain. The CDR3 has 15 amino acids. Germline lookup yields CDR1 PRHDT and CDR2 FYEKMQ (reference sequence). The V end lost 0 bases, the J end lost 6 bases, and 12 bases lay between the germline ends. CDR3 protein: CASSLGSKGGNEQFF. CDR3 coding DNA: TGTGCCAGCAGCTTAGGTTCCAAAGGCGGCAATGAGCAGTTCTTC.

The chain employs TRBV5-4 and TRBJ2-1, with 8 bases fitting TRBD1. With 4 bases clipped from V and 3 bases from J, the junction kept 6 bases outside the gene matches. The CDR3 spans 15 residues. Germline CDR1 is SGHNT and CDR2 is YYREEE (reference sequence). Written as DNA, the CDR3 is TGTGCCAGCAGCCCCGGGACAGGAGACTACAATGAGCAGTTCTTC. It encodes CASSPGTGDYNEQFF.

The chain couples TRBV30 to TRBJ1-1; no firm D call. Germline V CDR1 and CDR2: GTSNPN, SVGIG (reference sequence). V was trimmed by 4 bases and J by 5 bases, leaving 14 bases between them. CDR3 size: 13 residues. The CDR3 bases are TGTGCCTGGATCGGGATCGTAGGGACTGAAGCTTTCTTT. This codes for CAWIGIVGTEAFF. The variable domain in full, completed from reference TRBV30 and TRBJ1-1, reads SQTIHQWPATLVQPVGSPLSLECTVEGTSNPNLYWYRQAAGRGLQLLFYSVGIGQISSEVPQNLSASRPQDRQFILSSKKLLLSDSGFYLCAWIGIVGTEAFFGQGTRLTVV.

The chain has TRBV7-9 and TRBJ2-7; D is unresolved. With 5 bases removed from V and 3 bases from J, the gap between germline ends came to 11 bases. Germline CDR1 is SEHNR and CDR2 is FQNEAQ (reference sequence). This CDR3 is built from 13 residues. The CDR3 DNA reads TGTGCCAGCAGCGCTCGACTGGGCTACGAGCAGTACTTC. Its protein is CASSARLGYEQYF. The full variable domain, with the rest looked up from reference TRBV7-9 and TRBJ2-7, is DTGVSQNPRHKITKRGQNVTFRCDPISEHNRLYWYRQTLGQGPEFLTYFQNEAQLEKSRLLSDRFSAERPKGSFSTLEIQRTEQGDSAMYLCASSARLGYEQYFGPGTRLTVT.

The chain couples TRBV5-1 to TRBJ1-2; 8 positions match TRBD1. The CDR3 is 15 amino acids. The germline V gene encodes CDR1 SGHRS and CDR2 YFSETQ. J lost 9 bases, V lost 2 bases, and 12 bases had no gene match. The CDR3 loop is CASSLGTGQAESYTF. CDR3 coding DNA: TGCGCCAGCAGCTTAGGGACAGGACAGGCTGAGAGCTACACCTTC.

The rearrangement links TRBV5-1 to TRBJ1-2, with 11 nucleotides matching TRBD1. In germline, CDR1 is SGHRS, CDR2 YFSETQ. This CDR3 is built from 15 residues. Germline trimming cut 2 bases from V and 8 bases from J; bases unmatched to any gene: 8. The CDR3 region is CASSLGQGAGEGYTF. In nucleotides, the CDR3 is TGCGCCAGCAGCTTAGGACAGGGGGCCGGCGAGGGCTACACCTTC.

This clone showed up just a few times. CDR3 nucleotide sequence: TGTGCCAGCAGCTTAAATGGGGGACAGGGGGATGAGCAGTTCTTC. This gives the protein CASSLNGGQGDEQFF. The chain links TRBV7-9 to TRBJ2-1; 11 bases fit TRBD1. This CDR3 is built from 15 residues. With V trimmed by 2 bases and J by 8 bases, 5 bases remained unmatched. The germline V gene has CDR1 SEHNR and CDR2 FQNEAQ (reference sequence).

This chain connects TRBV6-5 to TRBJ2-6; D is uncertain. CDR3 size: 15 residues. Deletions cut 6 bases from V and 0 bases from J, with 9 bases between. In germline, CDR1 is MNHEY, CDR2 SVGAGI. The CDR3 region is CASRGSFSGANVLTF. The CDR3 DNA sequence: TGTGCCAGCAGGGGCAGCTTCTCTGGGGCCAACGTCCTGACTTTC.

The chain uses TRBV5-1 and TRBJ1-2; D unresolved. CDR1 and CDR2 from the germline V gene are SGHRS and YFSETQ. The CDR3 consists of 12 residues. V was cut by 3 bases and J by 8 bases, with 11 bases left in between. In nucleotides, the CDR3 is TGCGCCAGCAGCTCCTGGGAGTCCGGCTACACCTTC. Translated: CASSSWESGYTF.

V is TRBV9 and J is TRBJ1-1; a weak D match, TRBD1 (6 bases). The V and J ends lost 0 bases and 1 base respectively, with 10 bases between them. This CDR3 comprises 15 residues. The V gene's germline CDR1 is SGDLS and CDR2 YYNGEE. The CDR3 DNA reads TGTGCCAGCAGCGTAGGGGGGCTTCCGAACACTGAAGCTTTCTTT. It codes for CASSVGGLPNTEAFF.

The J gene is TRBJ2-3, the V gene TRBV5-1, with 12 bases identical to TRBD1. CDR3 size: 17 residues. V shed 4 bases and J 0 bases; nucleotides not matched to a gene: 6. CDR1 is SGHRS and CDR2 is YFSETQ in the germline V gene. CDR3 nucleotide sequence: TGCGCCAGCAGCCTAGGGACAGGGGGCATTAGCACAGATACGCAGTATTTT. Its translation: CASSLGTGGISTDTQYF.

The rearrangement joins TRBV6-1 to TRBJ2-7; D perhaps matches TRBD2 (5 bases). Germline CDR1 is MNHNS and CDR2 is SASEGT. The ends were cut back, 7 bases at V and 2 bases at J, with 18 bases in the middle. This CDR3 spans 15 amino acids. The CDR3 here is CASMAGLQSAYEQYF. The CDR3 DNA reads TGTGCCAGCATGGCCGGACTCCAGAGCGCCTACGAGCAGTACTTC.

This clone was recorded once. This chain connects TRBV10-3 to TRBJ1-2; a weak D match, TRBD1 (5 bases). Germline CDR1 and CDR2: ENHRY and SYGVKD. The CDR3 is 13 residues long. Trimming removed 10 bases at V and 4 bases at J, with 16 bases between. In DNA form, the CDR3 reads TGTGCCAACCCGACAGATGTGTGCTATGGCTACACCTTC. Its protein product is CANPTDVCYGYTF.

J is TRBJ1-1 and V is TRBV18; no reliable D call. The CDR3 runs 13 residues. V gave up 9 bases and J gave up 3 bases, with 14 bases separating them. Germline CDR1 reads KGHSH; CDR2 reads LQKENI. The CDR3, as DNA: TGTGCCAGTCGATCAAATTCGGACACTGAAGCTTTCTTT. This encodes CASRSNSDTEAFF.

The rearrangement links TRBV28 to TRBJ2-7; a weak D match, TRBD2 (7 bases). Trimming removed 2 bases from V and 2 bases from J, with 10 bases in between. Germline V lookup: CDR1 MDHEN, CDR2 SYDVKM. CDR3 length: 14 amino acids. CDR3 nucleotides: TGTGCCAGCAGTTTAGAGGGGGGGGCCTACGAGCAGTACTTC. Amino acid sequence: CASSLEGGAYEQYF. Based on the CDR3 plus reference TRBV28 and TRBJ2-7, the full variable domain is DVKVTQSSRYLVKRTGEKVFLECVQDMDHENMFWYRQDPGLGLRLIYFSYDVKMKEKGDIPEGYSVSREKKERFSLILESASTNQTSMYLCASSLEGGAYEQYFGPGTRLTVT.

The chain joins TRBV29-1 to TRBJ2-2; 14 bases map to TRBD2. This CDR3 has 17 residues. From germline, CDR1 is SQVTM and CDR2 ANQGSEA. The trim removed 3 bases at V and 5 bases at J, leaving 8 bases unmatched. In DNA, the CDR3 is TGCAGCGTTGACTTGGGACTAGCGGGAGCCGGGACCGGGGAGCTGTTTTTT. This gives the protein CSVDLGLAGAGTGELFF.

In this sample, this clone turned up a few times. This rearrangement joins TRBV18 to TRBJ2-1; 8 bases are shared with TRBD2. Germline V gene data show CDR1 as KGHSH and CDR2 as LQKENI. The CDR3 covers 17 residues. Losses at the gene ends were 5 bases for V and 1 base for J; bases not matched to a gene: 10. The DNA of the CDR3 is TGTGCCAGCTCATCCCTCCTAGCGGGCCATTCCTACAATGAGCAGTTCTTC. Translation gives CASSSLLAGHSYNEQFF.